The source of this T cell receptor (beta chain) is a study of radiation and T cells in renal cell carcinoma. For the study at large: Nephrectomy followed 15 Gy stereotactic body radiation by 4 weeks. Study outcomes and limitations: In blood, top tumor clones expanded by 2 weeks, shrinking by 4. No pretreatment tumor biopsies were available for baseline clonotypes.

The time point was: blood 2 weeks post-SBRT. Treatment given: 15 Gy SBRT to primary tumor, nephrectomy 4 weeks later. Method: immunoSEQ multiplex PCR; TCRdb's copy keeps in-frame clones and lacks some. Among about 130,000 clones listed, 88% were seen once. As for this clone: Its specificity is not known.

This CDR3 has 14 amino acids. Trimming took 2 bases from V and 5 from J; bases not matched to a gene: 4. Germline V gene data show CDR1 as LNHDA and CDR2 as SQIVND (reference sequence). Here the sequenced sample was blood, taken from a patient whose treatment included radiotherapy and nephrectomy. The chain couples TRBV19 to TRBJ1-1; 8 bases are shared with TRBD1. This TCR came from a woman in her 70s with renal cell carcinoma. The CDR3 DNA reads as TGTGCCAGTAGTATACAGGGGGCGGGAACTGAAGCTTTCTTT. Amino acids: CASSIQGAGTEAFF.